These 27 T cell receptor beta chains were all obtained from the same sample, sequenced in a study of beta chain features in type 1 diabetes. The sequenced template was cDNA made from the entire isolated RNA. Only in-frame clones appear in the TCRdb table, and some are missing; sequencing was by immunoSEQ multiplex PCR. The table records 25,000 or so clones, 60% to 75% of them present only once. Sequences were obtained from Tregs from blood. These receptors came from a woman in her forties in good health.

The chain carries TRBV15 and TRBJ2-5; 9 bases are a match to TRBD2. The V and J ends lost 0 bases and 14 bases, in that order; junction bases with no gene match: 7. The germline V gene has CDR1 LNHNV and CDR2 YYDKDF (reference sequence). This CDR3 is 13 amino acids long. The CDR3 reads CATSRDGIAGVYF. CDR3 DNA: TGTGCCACCAGCAGAGATGGAATAGCGGGGGTTTACTTC.

The chain links TRBV29-1 to TRBJ2-7, with D possibly TRBD1 on 5 matching bases. The length of the CDR3 is 13 residues. Germline CDR1 SQVTM, CDR2 ANQGSEA. Trimming stripped 7 bases from V and 3 bases from J, with 16 bases between. The DNA for the CDR3 is TGCAGCGCCATCCGTTGGGGCAGCTACGAGCAGTACTTC. Protein: CSAIRWGSYEQYF.

J is TRBJ2-3 and V is TRBV29-1; tentative D call: TRBD1 (6 bases). V was cut by 7 bases and J by 6 bases, with 14 bases left in between. Germline CDR1 SQVTM, CDR2 ANQGSEA. The CDR3 length is 12 residues. This CDR3 is CSDRTVPDTQYF. The CDR3 coding sequence is TGCAGCGATCGGACAGTCCCCGATACGCAGTATTTT.

The chain uses TRBV29-1 and TRBJ2-1, with TRBD2 as a possible D gene (6 bases). The CDR3 length is 14 residues. Germline CDR1 reads SQVTM; CDR2 reads ANQGSEA. V lost 7 bases, J lost 2 bases, and 15 bases lay in between. CDR3 in DNA: TGCAGCGCCCTCGGGAGTGGGGCCTACAATGAGCAGTTCTTC. This encodes CSALGSGAYNEQFF.

The CDR3 region is CASSIQGWGYTF. In DNA form, the CDR3 reads TGTGCCAGCAGCATACAGGGTTGGGGCTACACCTTC. The V and J genes are TRBV9 and TRBJ1-2, with TRBD1 as a possible D gene (6 bases). The CDR3 has 12 residues. The V gene's germline CDR1 is SGDLS and CDR2 YYNGEE. Trimming took 4 bases from V and 8 from J, leaving 12 bases between them.

The CDR3 DNA sequence: TGTGCCAGCAGCCAAGAGGCGGACTGGGGCACAAGGGGGTCAGATACGCAGTATTTT. Protein sequence: CASSQEADWGTRGSDTQYF. The chain uses TRBV14 and TRBJ2-3, with D maybe TRBD1 (6 bases). The V gene lost 0 bases and the J gene lost 4 bases, with 23 bases spanning the gap. Germline loops: CDR1 SGHDN, CDR2 FVKESK. The CDR3 extends over 19 amino acids. Using reference TRBV14 and TRBJ2-3 for the parts outside the CDR3, the full variable domain is EAGVTQFPSHSVIEKGQTVTLRCDPISGHDNLYWYRRVMGKEIKFLLHFVKESKQDESGMPNNRFLAERTGGTYSTLKVQPAELEDSGVYFCASSQEADWGTRGSDTQYFGPGTRLTVL.

The chain joins TRBV9 to TRBJ2-1, with 10 bases lining up with TRBD1. Germline-derived CDR1 and CDR2 are SGDLS and YYNGEE. The CDR3 has 17 residues. After removal of 0 bases from V and 6 bases from J, the junction contained 9 bases not matched to a gene. The CDR3 is CASSVASGQGSINEQFF. The CDR3 DNA reads as TGTGCCAGCAGCGTAGCTTCGGGACAGGGGTCAATCAATGAGCAGTTCTTC.

This chain connects TRBV4-1 to TRBJ2-3; TRBD2 agrees at 10 bases. The V gene end was trimmed by 4 bases and the J gene end by 4 bases; junction bases not matched to a gene: 5. Germline V gene data show CDR1 as MGHRA and CDR2 as YSYEKL. The CDR3 covers 15 residues. CDR3 bases: TGCGCCAGCAGCCTTTTAGCGGGGGGCGCAGATACGCAGTATTTT. Protein sequence: CASSLLAGGADTQYF.

This rearrangement joins TRBV4-1 to TRBJ2-4; 13 nucleotides align to TRBD2. The junction had 3 bases not matched to a gene; V was cut back by 2 bases and J by 2 bases. Per germline, CDR1 MGHRA and CDR2 YSYEKL. CDR3 size: 17 residues. The CDR3 protein is CASSQTSGGASKNIQYF. In DNA form, the CDR3 reads TGCGCCAGCAGCCAAACTAGCGGGGGGGCGTCCAAAAACATTCAGTACTTC.

This chain links TRBV7-9 with TRBJ2-7; the match to TRBD2 covers 8 bases. V shed 5 bases and J 0 bases; nucleotides not matched to a gene: 12. The CDR3 sequence is 17 residues long. Germline CDR1 is SEHNR and CDR2 is FQNEAQ (reference sequence). Written as DNA, the CDR3 is TGTGCCAGCAGCCGTACTAGCGGTCCCCTGAGCTCCTACGAGCAGTACTTC. Translating it yields CASSRTSGPLSSYEQYF.

The chain is built from TRBV6-1 and TRBJ2-4, with 10 bases fitting TRBD2. Germline V CDR1 and CDR2: MNHNS, SASEGT. V was clipped by 6 bases and J by 1 base; unmatched bases: 0. This CDR3 region has 14 residues. CDR3 amino acids: CASRTSGAKNIQYF. The CDR3 DNA sequence: TGTGCCAGCAGGACTAGCGGGGCCAAAAACATTCAGTACTTC.

This clone was detected only once. The gene calls are TRBV11-2 and TRBJ1-6; D unclear. Germline V gives CDR1 SGHAT, CDR2 FQNNGV. The CDR3 totals 14 residues. The V end was cut by 1 base, the J end by 9 bases, with 10 bases between. The CDR3 protein is CASSLAAQLSPLHF. In DNA form, the CDR3 reads TGTGCCAGCAGCTTAGCTGCCCAACTTTCACCCCTCCACTTT.

This chain connects TRBV5-6 to TRBJ2-2; maybe TRBD2 (7 bases). CDR3 size: 16 residues. In germline, CDR1 is SGHDT, CDR2 YYEEEE. The V gene lost 3 bases and the J gene lost 3 bases, with 15 bases spanning the gap. The CDR3 DNA reads TGTGCCAGCAGCTCCCCCGCGGGGGCCTACACCGGGGAGCTGTTTTTT. This codes for CASSSPAGAYTGELFF.

The chain joins TRBV19 to TRBJ2-3; 7 bases align to TRBD2. The germline V gene encodes CDR1 LNHDA and CDR2 SQIVND (reference sequence). V shed 5 bases and J 6 bases; nucleotides not matched to a gene: 5. The CDR3 is 13 amino acids. CDR3 DNA sequence: TGTGCCAGTAGTGAGCGGGGCGGGGATACGCAGTATTTT. Amino acids: CASSERGGDTQYF.

The rearrangement links TRBV10-3 to TRBJ2-1; the match to TRBD1 covers 9 bases. The CDR3 covers 13 residues. Germline V CDR1 and CDR2: ENHRY, SYGVKD. The V segment lost 11 bases and the J segment 10 bases; nucleotides outside the gene matches: 12. CDR3 nucleotides: TGTGCCGCCTCCCAGGACAGGGGTGAGGAGCAGTTCTTC. Protein product: CAASQDRGEEQFF.

Only a few counts were recorded for this clone. The rearrangement joins TRBV14 to TRBJ1-1, with 9 bases identical to TRBD1. This CDR3 is 15 amino acids long. Per germline, CDR1 SGHDN and CDR2 FVKESK. Trimming removed 0 bases from V and 10 bases from J; junction bases left unmatched: 9. CDR3 protein: CASSQDYGTGSLAFF. In DNA, the CDR3 is TGTGCCAGCAGCCAAGATTATGGGACAGGGTCGTTAGCTTTCTTT.

This clone came up once. The chain joins TRBV5-1 to TRBJ1-6; 9 nucleotides line up with TRBD1. V dropped 3 bases and J dropped 7; count of bases not matched to a gene: 5. The V gene's germline CDR1 is SGHRS and CDR2 YFSETQ. The CDR3 has 15 amino acids. CDR3 region: CASSSAGTGNSPLHF. The CDR3 DNA reads as TGCGCCAGCAGCTCTGCCGGGACAGGGAATTCACCCCTCCACTTT.

The V gene is TRBV29-1, the J gene TRBJ1-1; 9 positions agree with TRBD1. Germline trimming cut 3 bases from V and 2 bases from J; bases unmatched to any gene: 4. Germline CDR1 and CDR2: SQVTM and ANQGSEA. This CDR3 has 14 amino acids. In DNA, the CDR3 is TGCAGCGTTGATCAAACAGGGGGCAACACTGAAGCTTTCTTT. Amino acid sequence: CSVDQTGGNTEAFF.

This sequence joins TRBV5-1 and TRBJ2-7; D possibly corresponds to TRBD2 (6 bases). Germline V gene data show CDR1 as SGHRS and CDR2 as YFSETQ. The CDR3 runs 14 residues. Trimming took off 0 bases at V and 6 bases at J, with 13 bases between the two ends. CDR3 DNA sequence: TGCGCCAGCAGCTTGGTGTTGGGAGGAGGCGAGCAGTACTTC. Protein product: CASSLVLGGGEQYF.

The chain couples TRBV29-1 to TRBJ1-1, with TRBD1 matching over 8 bases. CDR3 length: 13 amino acids. Germline trimming cut 3 bases from V and 5 bases from J; bases unmatched to any gene: 5. Germline loops: CDR1 SQVTM, CDR2 ANQGSEA. The CDR3 here is CSVDQGATTEAFF. CDR3 sequence (DNA): TGCAGCGTTGATCAGGGGGCGACGACTGAAGCTTTCTTT.

The chain recombines TRBV6-6 with TRBJ1-3; maybe TRBD1 (6 bases). Germline V gene lookup returns CDR1 MNHNY and CDR2 SVGAGI (reference sequence). CDR3 length: 16 residues. V was clipped by 3 bases and J by 4 bases, with 16 bases between them. CDR3 protein: CASSYGSRGSGNTIYF. In DNA, the CDR3 is TGTGCCAGCAGTTATGGTAGCAGGGGATCCGGAAACACCATATATTTT.

This clone was observed a single time. This chain connects TRBV18 to TRBJ2-5; TRBD1 aligns across 10 bases. Germline lookup yields CDR1 KGHSH and CDR2 LQKENI. The V and J ends lost 3 bases and 5 bases, in that order; junction bases with no gene match: 6. The CDR3 sequence is 15 residues long. As DNA, the CDR3 is TGTGCCAGCTCACCCGGGACAGGGGCCAGGGAGACCCAGTACTTC. Encoded protein: CASSPGTGARETQYF.

The J gene is TRBJ2-3, the V gene TRBV6-1; D is possibly TRBD1 (5 bases). The CDR3 is 14 amino acids. The germline V and J ends were trimmed by 6 bases and 6 bases, with 16 bases remaining between them. Germline V CDR1 and CDR2: MNHNS, SASEGT. The CDR3, as DNA: TGTGCCAGCAGCCTACCGAGTCCAGGGGATACGCAGTATTTT. This sequence encodes CASSLPSPGDTQYF.

The chain has TRBV13 and TRBJ1-1; D is unresolved. Trimming stripped 1 base from V and 1 base from J, with 10 bases between. CDR3 length: 15 residues. Germline-derived CDR1 and CDR2 are PRHDT and FYEKMQ (reference sequence). CDR3 nucleotides: TGTGCCAGCAGCTTAGATTTGCACTCGAACACTGAAGCTTTCTTT. Its protein product is CASSLDLHSNTEAFF.

The chain is built from TRBV18 and TRBJ2-6, with 12 bases that match TRBD1. The length of the CDR3 is 18 residues. The V gene's germline CDR1 is KGHSH and CDR2 LQKENI. V was clipped by 3 bases and J by 3 bases; unmatched bases: 6. The CDR3, as DNA: TGTGCCAGCTCACCTACGGGACAGGGGGCGAGTGGGGCCAACGTCCTGACTTTC. It encodes CASSPTGQGASGANVLTF.

For the CDR3, the DNA is TGCGCCAGCAGCCGCACGGGACAGGGTGAAGAGCAGTACTTC. Translated, it gives CASSRTGQGEEQYF. This chain links TRBV5-1 with TRBJ2-7; TRBD1 aligns across 9 bases. V shed 4 bases, J shed 7 bases, and the junction held 9 bases outside the gene matches. The CDR3 is 14 residues long. The germline V gene encodes CDR1 SGHRS and CDR2 YFSETQ.

This rearrangement joins TRBV7-9 to TRBJ2-7; a weak D match, TRBD1 (6 bases). CDR1 and CDR2 from the germline V gene are SEHNR and FQNEAQ (reference sequence). The CDR3 length is 16 residues. V was clipped by 5 bases and J by 1 base, with 18 bases between them. Here the CDR3 DNA reads TGTGCCAGCAGCCTCCGGGTGGGGGCTTTTTCCTACGAGCAGTACTTC. Protein product: CASSLRVGAFSYEQYF.